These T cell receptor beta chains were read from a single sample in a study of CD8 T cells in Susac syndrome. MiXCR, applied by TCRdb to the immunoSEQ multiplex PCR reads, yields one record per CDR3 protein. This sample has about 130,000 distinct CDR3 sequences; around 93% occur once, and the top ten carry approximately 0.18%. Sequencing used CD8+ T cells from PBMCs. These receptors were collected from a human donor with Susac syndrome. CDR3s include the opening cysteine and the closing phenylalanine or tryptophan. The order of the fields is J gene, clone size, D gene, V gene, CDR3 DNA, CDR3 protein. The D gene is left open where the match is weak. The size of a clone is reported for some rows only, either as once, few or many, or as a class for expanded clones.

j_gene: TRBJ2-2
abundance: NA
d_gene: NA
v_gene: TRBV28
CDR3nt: TGTGCCGAGGGGAGAACGAACACCGGGGAGCTGTTTTTT
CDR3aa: CAEGRTNTGELFF

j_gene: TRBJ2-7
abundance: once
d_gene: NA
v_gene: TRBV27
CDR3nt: TGTGCCAGCAGTCCTCGTGCCAGGCCCCACGAGCAGTACTTC
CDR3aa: CASSPRARPHEQYF

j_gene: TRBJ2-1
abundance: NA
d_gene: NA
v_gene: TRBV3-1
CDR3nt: TGTGCCAGCAGCCCGGTCCGGGCTAGCCCATTCCATGAGCAGTTCTTC
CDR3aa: CASSPVRASPFHEQFF

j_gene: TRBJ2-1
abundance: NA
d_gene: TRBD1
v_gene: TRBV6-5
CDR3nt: TGTGCCAGCAGTTACTCGTCGGACAGGGCGGTTGAGCAGTTCTTC
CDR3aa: CASSYSSDRAVEQFF

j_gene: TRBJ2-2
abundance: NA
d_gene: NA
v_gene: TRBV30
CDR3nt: TGTGCCGGTAGCGTCGCGAACACCGGGGAGCTGTTTTTT
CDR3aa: CAGSVANTGELFF

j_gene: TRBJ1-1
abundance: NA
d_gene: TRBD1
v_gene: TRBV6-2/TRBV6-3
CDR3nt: TGTGCCAGCAGCTCGGATGGACAGGGTTCCACTGAAGCTTTCTTT
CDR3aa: CASSSDGQGSTEAFF

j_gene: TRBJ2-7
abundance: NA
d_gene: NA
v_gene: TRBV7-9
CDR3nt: TGTGCCAGCAGCTTAGCGGCCCTAGAGAATTATGTCTACGAGCAGTACTTC
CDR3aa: CASSLAALENYVYEQYF

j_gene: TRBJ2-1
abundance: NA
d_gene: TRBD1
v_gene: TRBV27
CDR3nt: TGTGCCAGCAGTCCCAGGGGGAGCTCCTACAATGAGCAGTTCTTC
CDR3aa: CASSPRGSSYNEQFF

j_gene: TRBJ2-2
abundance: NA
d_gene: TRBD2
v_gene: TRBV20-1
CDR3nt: TGCAGTGCCAGAGGTTCAGGACTAGCGGGAGTAGGGGAGCTGTTTTTT
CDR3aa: CSARGSGLAGVGELFF

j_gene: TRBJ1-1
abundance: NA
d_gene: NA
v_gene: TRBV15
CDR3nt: TGTGCCACCAGCCCCGGGGGGCAAGCTGAAGCTTTCTTT
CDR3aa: CATSPGGQAEAFF

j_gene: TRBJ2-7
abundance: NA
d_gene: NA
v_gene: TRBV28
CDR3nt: TGTGCCAGCAGTTTCACGCCTGACGAGCAGTACTTC
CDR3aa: CASSFTPDEQYF

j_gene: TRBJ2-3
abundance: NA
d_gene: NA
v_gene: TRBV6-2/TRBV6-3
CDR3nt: TGTGCCAGCAGCGAGATCTCAGATACGCAGTATTTT
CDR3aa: CASSEISDTQYF

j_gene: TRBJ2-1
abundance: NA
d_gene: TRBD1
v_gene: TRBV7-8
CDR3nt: TGTGCCAGCAGTCAACACAGGGGTCCTAGCAATGAGCAGTTCTTC
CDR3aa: CASSQHRGPSNEQFF

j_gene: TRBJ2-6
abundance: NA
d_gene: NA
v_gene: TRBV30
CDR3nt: TGTGCCTGGAGTGAGCGTTGGCAGAACTCTGGGGCCAACGTCCTGACTTTC
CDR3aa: CAWSERWQNSGANVLTF

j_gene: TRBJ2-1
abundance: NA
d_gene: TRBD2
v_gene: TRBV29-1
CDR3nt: TGCAGCGTTGAGGGGACTAGTCCCCCGGCAAATGAGCAGTTCTTC
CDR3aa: CSVEGTSPPANEQFF

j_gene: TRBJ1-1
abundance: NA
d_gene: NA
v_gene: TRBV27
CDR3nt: TGTGCCAGCAGTTTATCAGCCCAGGCGAACACTGAAGCTTTCTTT
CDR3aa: CASSLSAQANTEAFF

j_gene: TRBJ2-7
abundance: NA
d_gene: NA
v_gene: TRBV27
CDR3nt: TGTGCCAGCAGTCCCCACAGGGCGGACGGGCAGTACTTC
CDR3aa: CASSPHRADGQYF

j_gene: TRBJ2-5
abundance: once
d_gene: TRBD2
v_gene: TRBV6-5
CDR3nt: TGTGCCAGCAGTTGGGGGACTAGCGGGACCCCCCTACAAGAGACCCAGTACTTC
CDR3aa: CASSWGTSGTPLQETQYF

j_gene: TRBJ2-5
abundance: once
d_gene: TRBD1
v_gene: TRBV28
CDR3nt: TGTGCCAGCAGCTGGGACAGGGGACAAGAGACCCAGTACTTC
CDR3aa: CASSWDRGQETQYF

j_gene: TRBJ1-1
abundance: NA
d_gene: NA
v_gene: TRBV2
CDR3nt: TGTGCCAGCAGTGACGACAGACTTGAAGCTTTCTTT
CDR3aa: CASSDDRLEAFF

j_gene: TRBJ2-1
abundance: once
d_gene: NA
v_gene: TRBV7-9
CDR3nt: TGTGCCAGCGGCTGGGACTACAATGAGCAGTTCTTC
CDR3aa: CASGWDYNEQFF

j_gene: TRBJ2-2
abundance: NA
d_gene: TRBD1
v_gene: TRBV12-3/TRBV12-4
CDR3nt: TGTGCCAGCAGTTTCAGTGTCACAGGGGAATATGGCGGGGAGCTGTTTTTT
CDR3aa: CASSFSVTGEYGGELFF

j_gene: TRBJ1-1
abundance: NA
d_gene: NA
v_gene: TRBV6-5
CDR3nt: TGTGCCAGCAGTCCGATGGGTCCAAACCAGGCTTTCTTT
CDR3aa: CASSPMGPNQAFF

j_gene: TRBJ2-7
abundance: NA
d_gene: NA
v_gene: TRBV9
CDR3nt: TGTGCCAGCAGCGTAGCCCGGATACCCGGTAGCGGAACCTACGAGCAGTACTTC
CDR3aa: CASSVARIPGSGTYEQYF

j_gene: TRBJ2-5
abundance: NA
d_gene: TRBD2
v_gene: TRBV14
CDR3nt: TGTGCCAGCAGCCGAACCCCCCGACTAGCGGGAGAGACCCAGTACTTC
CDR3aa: CASSRTPRLAGETQYF

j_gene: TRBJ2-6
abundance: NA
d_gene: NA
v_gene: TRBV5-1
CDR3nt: TGCGCCAGCGACAGTTACTCTGGGGCCAACGTCCTGACTTTC
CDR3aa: CASDSYSGANVLTF

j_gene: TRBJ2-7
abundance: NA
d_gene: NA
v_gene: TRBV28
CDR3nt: TGTGCCACCAGGGGGGTTACCTCCTACGAGCAGTACTTC
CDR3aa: CATRGVTSYEQYF

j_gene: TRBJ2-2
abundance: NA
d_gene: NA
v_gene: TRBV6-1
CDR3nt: TGTGCCAGCAGTGAAATGGCATGGCAGCTGTTTTTT
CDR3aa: CASSEMAWQLFF

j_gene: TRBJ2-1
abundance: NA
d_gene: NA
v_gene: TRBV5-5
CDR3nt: TGTGCCAGCAGCTTGAGGCGGGACCTCAACAATGAGCAGTTCTTC
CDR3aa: CASSLRRDLNNEQFF

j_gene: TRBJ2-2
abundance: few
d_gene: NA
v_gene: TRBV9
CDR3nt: TGTGCCAGCAGCCGTTCGGGGACCGGGGAGCTGTTTTTT
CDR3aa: CASSRSGTGELFF

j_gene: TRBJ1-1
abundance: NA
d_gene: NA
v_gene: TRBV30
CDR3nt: TGTGCCTGGAGTGAAGCGCCTGAAGCTTTCTTT
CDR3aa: CAWSEAPEAFF

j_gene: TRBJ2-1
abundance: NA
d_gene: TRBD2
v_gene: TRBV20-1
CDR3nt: TGCAGTGCTAGAGCGGGACTAGCGGGATACAATGAGCAGTTCTTC
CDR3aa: CSARAGLAGYNEQFF

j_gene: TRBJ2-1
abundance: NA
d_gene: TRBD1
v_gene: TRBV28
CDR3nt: TGTGCCAGCAGTTTATGGACAGGGGTAGCGAACAATGAGCAGTTCTTC
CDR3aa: CASSLWTGVANNEQFF

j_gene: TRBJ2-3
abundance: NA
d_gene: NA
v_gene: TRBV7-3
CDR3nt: TGTGCCAGCAGCCCATGGACAGAGAACACAGATACGCAGTATTTT
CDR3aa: CASSPWTENTDTQYF

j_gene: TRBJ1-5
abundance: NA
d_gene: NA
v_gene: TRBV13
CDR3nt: TGTGCCACCTCGACGGGGGGCAATCAGCCCCAGCATTTT
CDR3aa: CATSTGGNQPQHF

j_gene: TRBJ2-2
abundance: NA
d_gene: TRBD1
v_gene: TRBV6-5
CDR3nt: TGTGCCAGCAGTTACGATGGGACAGGGAACACCGGGGAGCTGTTTTTT
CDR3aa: CASSYDGTGNTGELFF

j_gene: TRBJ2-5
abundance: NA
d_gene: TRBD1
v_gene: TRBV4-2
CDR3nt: TGTGCCAGCAGCCAAGATTGGGACAGGGGGTCCGAGACCCAGTACTTC
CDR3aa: CASSQDWDRGSETQYF

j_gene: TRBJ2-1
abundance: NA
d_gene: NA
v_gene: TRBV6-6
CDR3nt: TGTGCCAGCAGTTACTTTAACTTGGGCTCAACAAATGAGCAGTTCTTC
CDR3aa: CASSYFNLGSTNEQFF

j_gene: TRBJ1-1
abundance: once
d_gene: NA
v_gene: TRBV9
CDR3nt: TGTGCCAGCAGCGTGGCTCCGAACACTGAAGCTTTCTTT
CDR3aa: CASSVAPNTEAFF

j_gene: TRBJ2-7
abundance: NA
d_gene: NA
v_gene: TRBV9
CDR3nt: TGTGCCAGCAGCCTAGGGACTCGCTCCTACGAGCAGTACTTC
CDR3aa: CASSLGTRSYEQYF

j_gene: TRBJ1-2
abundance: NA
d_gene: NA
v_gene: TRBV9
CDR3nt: TGTGCCAGCAGCGGGGCGGGGGATGGCTACACCTTC
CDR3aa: CASSGAGDGYTF

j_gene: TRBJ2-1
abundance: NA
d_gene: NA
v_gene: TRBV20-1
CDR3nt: TGCAGTGTCAAGGGGCAAAGAGAATATGAGCAGTTCTTC
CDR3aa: CSVKGQREYEQFF

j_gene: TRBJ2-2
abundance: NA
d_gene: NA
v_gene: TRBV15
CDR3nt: TGTGCCACCAGTCAGAGGAAGACCGGGGAGCTGTTTTTT
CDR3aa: CATSQRKTGELFF

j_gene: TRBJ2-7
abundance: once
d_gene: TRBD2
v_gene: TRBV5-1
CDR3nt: TGCGCCAGCAGCTTGACTGCGGTGCGGGGGTCCTACGAGCAGTACTTC
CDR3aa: CASSLTAVRGSYEQYF

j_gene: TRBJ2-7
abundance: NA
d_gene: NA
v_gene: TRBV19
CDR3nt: TGTGCCAGTAGTAACATTTACGAGCAGTACTTC
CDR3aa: CASSNIYEQYF

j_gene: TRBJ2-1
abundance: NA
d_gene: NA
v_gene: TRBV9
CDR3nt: TGTGCCAGCAGCGTAGAGGGGACCTCTTTAAATGAGCAGTTCTTC
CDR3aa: CASSVEGTSLNEQFF

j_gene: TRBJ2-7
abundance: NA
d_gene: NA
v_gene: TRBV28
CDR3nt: TGTGCCAGCAATTCACTAGTTGATGTGGACAGCTACGAGCAGTACTTC
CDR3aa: CASNSLVDVDSYEQYF

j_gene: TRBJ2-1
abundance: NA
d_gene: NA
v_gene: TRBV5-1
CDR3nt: TGCGCCAGCAGACAAACCGGGACACCGGACCGGGGGAGCTCCTACAATGAGCAGTTCTTC
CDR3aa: CASRQTGTPDRGSSYNEQFF

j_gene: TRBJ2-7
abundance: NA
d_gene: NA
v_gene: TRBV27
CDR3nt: TGTGCCAGCAGTCCGAACGAGTACGAGCAGTACTTC
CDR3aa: CASSPNEYEQYF

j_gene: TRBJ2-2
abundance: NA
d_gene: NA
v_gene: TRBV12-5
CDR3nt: TGTGCTAGTCTGCCGAGCACCGGGGAGCTGTTTTTT
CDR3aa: CASLPSTGELFF

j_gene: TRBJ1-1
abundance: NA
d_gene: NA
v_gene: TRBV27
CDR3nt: TGTGCCAGCAGTTTGCGGGGCACGAACACTGAAGCTTTCTTT
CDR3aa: CASSLRGTNTEAFF

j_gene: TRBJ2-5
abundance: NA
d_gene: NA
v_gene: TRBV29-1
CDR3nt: TGCAGCGTGGGGGACATTCACCAAGAGACCCAGTACTTC
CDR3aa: CSVGDIHQETQYF

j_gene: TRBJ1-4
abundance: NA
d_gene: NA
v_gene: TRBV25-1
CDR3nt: TGTGCCAGCAGTGAGCGCCGAATCCACTTTGATGAAAAACTGTTTTTT
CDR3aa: CASSERRIHFDEKLFF

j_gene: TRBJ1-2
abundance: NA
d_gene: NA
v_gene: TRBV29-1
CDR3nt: TGCAGCGTTGACCTGACGGCAGTCTATGGCTACACCTTC
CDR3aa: CSVDLTAVYGYTF

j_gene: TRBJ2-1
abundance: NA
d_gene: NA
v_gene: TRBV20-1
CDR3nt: TGCAGTGCTAGAGATGATTCAGGGGAGAGCTCCTACAATGAGCAGTTCTTC
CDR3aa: CSARDDSGESSYNEQFF